The rows below give T cell receptor beta chains drawn from one sample of a study of cytomegalovirus exposure and HLA in healthy donors. Data came from immunoSEQ multiplex PCR; TCRdb stores just in-frame clones and leaves some out. In the table there are 220,000 or so clones, 85% to 95% of which are singletons. Sequencing input: PBMCs. All receptors come from a woman younger than 35 in good health and CMV-seronegative. Both conserved end residues are part of each CDR3. The D gene is left open where the match is weak. A clone size is listed for some rows: how often the clone was seen (once, few, many), or a class if it is expanded.

D gene	clone size	V gene	J gene	CDR3 protein	CDR3 DNA
-	-	TRBV27	TRBJ1-1	CASSLLDGPEAFF	TGTGCCAGCAGTTTATTGGATGGGCCTGAAGCTTTCTTT
-	-	TRBV5-1	TRBJ2-2	CASSGQGVDGELFF	TGCGCCAGCAGCGGCCAAGGGGTGGACGGGGAGCTGTTTTTT
-	-	TRBV14	TRBJ2-2	CASQHRRSGGWVVGELFF	TGTGCCAGCCAACACAGAAGGTCCGGGGGATGGGTTGTCGGGGAGCTGTTTTTT
TRBD1	-	TRBV19	TRBJ1-1	CASSTNTGGGTEAFF	TGTGCCAGTAGTACCAATACAGGGGGGGGGACTGAAGCTTTCTTT
-	-	TRBV27	TRBJ1-5	CASSLGRSGNQPQHF	TGTGCCAGCAGTTTGGGGAGAAGTGGTAATCAGCCCCAGCATTTT
TRBD2	-	TRBV14	TRBJ2-7	CASSQLQGTSGRTYEQYF	TGTGCCAGCAGCCAATTACAGGGGACTAGCGGGAGGACCTACGAGCAGTACTTC
TRBD1	-	TRBV11-2	TRBJ1-5	CASSPGTGIQPQHF	TGTGCCAGCAGCCCCGGGACAGGGATCCAGCCCCAGCATTTT
TRBD1	once	TRBV19	TRBJ1-1	CASSPTGQGVIEAFF	TGTGCCAGTAGCCCCACGGGACAGGGGGTTATAGAAGCTTTCTTT
TRBD1	-	TRBV5-5	TRBJ2-2	CASSAVDRGRAGELFF	TGTGCCAGCAGCGCCGTTGACAGGGGGCGGGCCGGGGAGCTGTTTTTT
TRBD1	once	TRBV19	TRBJ2-2	CASNPPGQGHQGGELFF	TGTGCCAGTAACCCACCGGGACAGGGGCATCAAGGCGGGGAGCTGTTTTTT
TRBD2	once	TRBV2	TRBJ2-7	CASSLTSGSYSYEQYF	TGTGCCAGCAGCTTGACTAGCGGGAGTTACTCCTACGAGCAGTACTTC
TRBD1	-	TRBV11-3	TRBJ1-5	CASSRDSEQGANQPQHF	TGTGCCAGCAGCCGAGATAGCGAACAGGGGGCAAATCAGCCCCAGCATTTT
TRBD2	once	TRBV11-2	TRBJ2-1	CASSSSGSSYNEQFF	TGTGCCAGCAGTTCCAGCGGGAGCTCCTACAATGAGCAGTTCTTC
TRBD1	-	TRBV19	TRBJ1-1	CASSNRGPNTEAFF	TGTGCCAGTAGTAACAGGGGGCCGAACACTGAAGCTTTCTTT
TRBD2	-	TRBV19	TRBJ2-1	CASSLTSRGRGNEQFF	TGTGCCAGTAGCCTGACGTCGAGAGGGAGGGGAAATGAGCAGTTCTTC
TRBD2	-	TRBV9	TRBJ2-1	CASSVSTGGIYNEQFF	TGTGCCAGCAGCGTATCGACGGGAGGAATATACAATGAGCAGTTCTTC
TRBD2	-	TRBV28	TRBJ2-4	CASSKASGRRDIQYF	TGTGCCAGCAGTAAGGCTAGCGGGAGGAGGGACATTCAGTACTTC
-	-	TRBV4-1	TRBJ1-5	CASSQAQGDQPQHF	TGCGCCAGCAGCCAAGCACAGGGTGATCAGCCCCAGCATTTT
-	-	TRBV28	TRBJ1-5	CASSPYRWLLYSNQPQHF	TGTGCCAGCAGCCCCTATCGGTGGTTACTCTATAGCAATCAGCCCCAGCATTTT
TRBD1	-	TRBV4-1	TRBJ2-7	CASSQGQGAYEQYF	TGCGCCAGCAGCCAAGGGCAGGGGGCCTACGAGCAGTACTTC
-	-	TRBV6-5	TRBJ2-1	CASKGLGPHNEQFF	TGTGCCAGCAAGGGACTCGGGCCCCACAATGAGCAGTTCTTC
TRBD1	-	TRBV11-2	TRBJ2-3	CASRRPGTGITDTQYF	TGTGCCAGCAGAAGACCCGGGACAGGGATTACAGATACGCAGTATTTT
TRBD2	-	TRBV7-9	TRBJ2-2	CASSPAGDTGELFF	TGTGCCAGCAGCCCAGCGGGGGACACCGGGGAGCTGTTTTTT
-	-	TRBV7-9	TRBJ2-7	CASSLDPGGREQYF	TGTGCCAGCAGCTTAGATCCCGGGGGTAGGGAGCAGTACTTC
TRBD1	-	TRBV28	TRBJ1-4	CASSLGPTGNEKLFF	TGTGCCAGCAGTTTAGGTCCGACAGGGAATGAAAAACTGTTTTTT
TRBD2	-	TRBV5-8	TRBJ2-1	CASSFAREGLVNEQFF	TGTGCCAGCAGCTTTGCGCGGGAGGGCCTGGTCAATGAGCAGTTCTTC
-	once	TRBV6-1	TRBJ2-7	CASTHRTRSTYEQYF	TGTGCCAGCACCCATCGGACAAGATCCACCTACGAGCAGTACTTC
-	-	TRBV5-4	TRBJ1-2	CASSPGGTAYGYTF	TGTGCCAGCAGCCCGGGAGGGACGGCCTATGGCTACACCTTC
-	-	TRBV19	TRBJ2-3	CASSGGLGGDTQYF	TGTGCCAGTAGTGGTGGACTGGGGGGAGATACGCAGTATTTT
TRBD2	-	TRBV6-5	TRBJ2-7	CASSRGGVYEQYF	TGTGCCAGCTCGAGGGGAGGGGTATACGAGCAGTACTTC
TRBD1	-	TRBV5-4	TRBJ2-7	CASSSLRDRGASSPYEQYF	TGTGCCAGCAGCTCACTCCGGGACAGGGGAGCCTCCTCCCCCTACGAGCAGTACTTC
-	-	TRBV27	TRBJ2-6	CASSYMSGANVLTF	TGTGCCAGCAGTTACATGTCTGGGGCCAACGTCCTGACTTTC
-	-	TRBV28	TRBJ2-1	CASSLWGATARHYNEQFF	TGTGCCAGCAGTTTATGGGGGGCCACGGCGAGACACTACAATGAGCAGTTCTTC
-	-	TRBV29-1	TRBJ1-2	CSVEADTYHGYTF	TGCAGCGTTGAAGCGGACACTTACCATGGCTACACCTTC
-	-	TRBV25-1	TRBJ2-3	CASSDRGGRRTDTQYF	TGTGCCAGCAGTGATAGGGGGGGGCGCAGGACAGATACGCAGTATTTT
-	-	TRBV6-4	TRBJ1-1	CASSHRANTEAFF	TGTGCCAGCAGTCACAGGGCGAACACTGAAGCTTTCTTT
-	-	TRBV5-1	TRBJ2-1	CASSITSPYNEQFF	TGCGCCAGCAGCATAACTAGTCCCTACAATGAGCAGTTCTTC
-	-	TRBV7-2	TRBJ2-2	CASSPTSRGGNTGELFF	TGTGCCAGCAGCCCGACGTCCCGGGGTGGTAACACCGGGGAGCTGTTTTTT
TRBD1	-	TRBV9	TRBJ2-7	CASSAPTGDEQYF	TGTGCCAGCAGCGCACCGACAGGGGACGAGCAGTACTTC
TRBD2	-	TRBV28	TRBJ2-1	CASSSGLAGINEQFF	TGTGCCAGCAGTTCCGGACTAGCGGGGATCAATGAGCAGTTCTTC
-	-	TRBV5-1	TRBJ2-7	CASSLAPSDSYEQYF	TGCGCCAGCAGCTTGGCCCCCAGCGACTCCTACGAGCAGTACTTC
-	-	TRBV18	TRBJ2-7	CANSPLGDLLYEQYF	TGTGCCAACTCACCCCTAGGGGACTTATTGTACGAGCAGTACTTC
-	-	TRBV7-2	TRBJ1-5	CASSLTGNQPQHF	TGTGCCAGCAGCTTAACAGGTAATCAGCCCCAGCATTTT
TRBD1	-	TRBV28	TRBJ1-1	CASQGARYTEAFF	TGTGCCAGTCAGGGGGCGCGATACACTGAAGCTTTCTTT
TRBD1	-	TRBV7-9	TRBJ1-2	CASSLALGTDYGYTF	TGTGCCAGCAGCTTAGCGCTTGGGACAGACTATGGCTACACCTTC
-	-	TRBV5-1	TRBJ2-7	CASSLGWTYYEQYF	TGCGCCAGCAGCTTGGGGTGGACATACTACGAGCAGTACTTC
TRBD1	-	TRBV29-1	TRBJ2-5	CSVGDRAVGETQYF	TGCAGCGTTGGGGACAGGGCTGTAGGAGAGACCCAGTACTTC
TRBD1	-	TRBV6-6	TRBJ1-5	CASKGTANQPQHF	TGTGCCAGCAAGGGGACAGCGAATCAGCCCCAGCATTTT
TRBD1	-	TRBV7-9	TRBJ1-1	CASRLAGTGLNTEAFF	TGTGCCAGCAGGTTAGCCGGGACAGGGTTGAACACTGAAGCTTTCTTT
TRBD1	few	TRBV5-5	TRBJ1-2	CASSLVQTPTGDGYTF	TGTGCCAGCAGCTTGGTCCAAACCCCGACAGGGGATGGCTACACCTTC